The 9 T cell receptor beta chains in this list originate from one sample, sequenced in a study of blood T cell repertoires in COVID-19. The assay was immunoSEQ multiplex PCR, and TCRdb's table has in-frame clones only and misses some. The sample shows tens of thousands of clones, around four fifths of them seen only once. Sequenced input: peripheral blood. The origin of the receptors is a human donor in a cohort sampled during active COVID-19.

The rearrangement joins TRBV11-2 to TRBJ1-3; D is undetermined. V lost 0 bases to trimming and J lost 4 bases, with 4 bases between them. The CDR3 length is 13 residues. Germline CDR1 is SGHAT and CDR2 is FQNNGV. The chain's CDR3 is CASSLDPGNTIYF. In nucleotides, the CDR3 is TGTGCCAGCAGCTTAGATCCAGGAAACACCATATATTTT.

This clone was recorded once. The gene calls are TRBV6-1 and TRBJ1-6, with D tentatively TRBD1 (6 bases). The V and J ends lost 1 base and 4 bases respectively, with 8 bases between them. CDR3 length: 15 residues. CDR1 and CDR2 (germline): MNHNS, SASEGT. The CDR3 region has the DNA TGTGCCAGCAGTGAAGGACAGGTTTATAATTCACCCCTCCACTTT. Amino acids: CASSEGQVYNSPLHF.

The V gene is TRBV5-4, the J gene TRBJ2-1; TRBD1 matches 9 bases. Trimming cost V 0 bases and J 9 bases; bases outside gene matches: 7. Germline V gene lookup returns CDR1 SGHNT and CDR2 YYREEE (reference sequence). The CDR3 consists of 15 residues. The CDR3 loop reads CASSLDPGQGFEQFF. The CDR3 nucleotides read TGTGCCAGCAGCTTGGATCCGGGACAGGGTTTTGAGCAGTTCTTC.

The V gene is TRBV6-5, the J gene TRBJ1-2; 8 bases fit TRBD1. Losses at the gene ends were 2 bases for V and 2 bases for J; bases not matched to a gene: 7. The CDR3 loop spans 16 amino acids. Per the germline V gene, CDR1 is MNHEY and CDR2 is SVGAGI. The CDR3 bases are TGTGCCAGCAGTTACAAGGGGGGACAGGAGAACTATGGCTACACCTTC. This gives the protein CASSYKGGQENYGYTF.

The V call is TRBV27, the J call TRBJ2-1; possibly TRBD1 for D (5 bases). CDR1 is MNHEY and CDR2 is SMNVEV in the germline V gene (reference sequence). This CDR3 region has 14 residues. V lost 2 bases and J lost 7, with 12 bases in between. CDR3 coding DNA: TGTGCCAGCAGTTTAGTAGGGGCCGCGAATGAGCAGTTCTTC. Translating gives CASSLVGAANEQFF.

The chain joins TRBV19 to TRBJ2-2, with 8 bases fitting TRBD2. With V trimmed by 5 bases and J by 4 bases, 9 bases remained unmatched. Germline-derived CDR1 and CDR2 are LNHDA and SQIVND (reference sequence). The length of the CDR3 is 16 residues. DNA of the CDR3: TGTGCCAGTAGTCCCATGAGCGGGAGTGCCACCGGGGAGCTGTTTTTT. The encoded protein is CASSPMSGSATGELFF.

This chain links TRBV6-5 with TRBJ1-1; unclear D gene. CDR1 MNHEY and CDR2 SVGAGI come from the germline V gene. The CDR3 has 16 residues. V was cut by 3 bases and J by 1 base, with 15 bases left in between. The CDR3 nucleotides are TGTGCCAGCAGTTATGCCAGGCGGGGATCGAACACTGAAGCTTTCTTT. Its protein is CASSYARRGSNTEAFF.

The rearrangement joins TRBV27 to TRBJ2-7; 11 nucleotides match TRBD1. With V trimmed by 4 bases and J by 6 bases, 5 bases remained unmatched. CDR3 size: 14 residues. Germline CDR1 reads MNHEY; CDR2 reads SMNVEV (reference sequence). CDR3 nucleotides: TGTGCCAGCAGTTCTAGGACAGGGGGCCTCGAGCAGTACTTC. This translates into CASSSRTGGLEQYF.

The CDR3 reads CASSVVQVNSPLHF. Here the CDR3 DNA reads TGTGCCAGCAGCGTAGTTCAGGTGAATTCACCCCTCCACTTT. The gene calls are TRBV9 and TRBJ1-6; D gene ambiguous. The germline V and J ends were trimmed by 0 bases and 7 bases, with 8 bases remaining between them. The germline V gene encodes CDR1 SGDLS and CDR2 YYNGEE. This CDR3 has 14 amino acids.